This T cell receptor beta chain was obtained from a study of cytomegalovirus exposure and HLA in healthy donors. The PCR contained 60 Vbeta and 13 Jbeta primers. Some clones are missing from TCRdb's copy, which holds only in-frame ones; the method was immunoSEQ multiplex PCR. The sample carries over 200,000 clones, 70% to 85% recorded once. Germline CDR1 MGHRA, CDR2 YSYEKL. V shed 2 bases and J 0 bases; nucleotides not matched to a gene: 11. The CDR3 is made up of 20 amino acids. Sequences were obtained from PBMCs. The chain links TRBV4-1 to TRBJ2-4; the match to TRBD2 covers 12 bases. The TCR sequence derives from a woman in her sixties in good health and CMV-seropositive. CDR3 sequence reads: CASSQTLRTSGVLAKNIQYF. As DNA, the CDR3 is TGCGCCAGCAGCCAAACCTTAAGGACTAGCGGGGTATTAGCCAAAAACATTCAGTACTTC.